This passage covers 19 T cell receptor beta chains from one sample sequenced in a study of cytomegalovirus exposure and HLA in healthy donors (dated by TCRdb to the late 2010s). Libraries were prepared through the immunoSEQ multiplex PCR assay. The multiplex PCR relied on a mix of 60 forward primers for TCR Vbeta segments and 13 reverse primers for TCR Jbeta segments. Not all clones reach the TCRdb copy of this immuneACCESS table, which keeps in-frame sequences only. Checked studies attribute under half of the gap to unresolved V genes and leave the rest unexplained. This sample holds 200,000 or so clones; approximately 80% were observed only once. The top ten hold approximately 6% of the sample. What was sequenced was PBMCs. The source of these receptors is a woman in her 30s in good health and CMV-seropositive.

The V and J genes are TRBV5-1 and TRBJ2-3; D unresolved. The germline V gene encodes CDR1 SGHRS and CDR2 YFSETQ. The CDR3 spans 12 residues. Trimming took off 1 base at V and 4 bases at J, with 4 bases between the two ends. The DNA of the CDR3 is TGCGCCAGCAGCTTGCCTTCAGATACGCAGTATTTT. It yields the protein CASSLPSDTQYF.

V gene TRBV7-9 combines with J gene TRBJ2-7, with 8 positions matching TRBD2. Trimming took 3 bases from V and 2 from J; bases not matched to a gene: 3. This CDR3 comprises 14 residues. Germline CDR1 and CDR2: SEHNR and FQNEAQ (reference sequence). The CDR3 DNA reads TGTGCCAGCAGCTTTCAGGGACTAGCCTACGAGCAGTACTTC. Translation gives CASSFQGLAYEQYF.

The chain employs TRBV28 and TRBJ2-2; unclear D gene. V lost 1 base and J 3 bases, leaving 9 bases between the germline ends. The V gene's germline CDR1 is MDHEN and CDR2 SYDVKM. CDR3 length: 15 residues. The CDR3, as DNA: TGTGCCAGCAGTTTATCCCCTTTCCACACCGGGGAGCTGTTTTTT. This gives the protein CASSLSPFHTGELFF.

The V and J genes are TRBV27 and TRBJ1-5; D is ambiguous. Trimming shortened V by 3 bases and J by 5 bases, and 8 bases separated the two germline ends. The CDR3 extends over 13 amino acids. The V gene's germline CDR1 is MNHEY and CDR2 SMNVEV (reference sequence). CDR3 region: CASSLSSDQPQHF. In nucleotides, the CDR3 is TGTGCCAGCAGTTTGAGTTCGGATCAGCCCCAGCATTTT.

This rearrangement joins TRBV7-8 to TRBJ1-5; 12 bases line up with TRBD1. The V and J ends lost 4 bases and 1 base, in that order; junction bases with no gene match: 8. Germline assignment: CDR1 SGHVS and CDR2 FQNEAQ. This CDR3 is built from 18 residues. This CDR3 is CASSWTGTGGGSNQPQHF. CDR3 nucleotides: TGTGCCAGCAGCTGGACCGGGACAGGGGGCGGAAGCAATCAGCCCCAGCATTTT.

V usage is TRBV5-6 and J usage is TRBJ2-7; D gene uncertain. V lost 1 base, J lost 7 bases, and 6 bases lay in between. Germline assignment: CDR1 SGHDT and CDR2 YYEEEE. This CDR3 comprises 11 residues. The CDR3 DNA reads TGTGCCAGCAGCTTGCTGCGGGAGCAGTACTTC. Its translation is CASSLLREQYF.

As regards this clone: At one end, the junction sequence differs from germline, possibly due to a read error. This chain joins TRBV6-1 and TRBJ1-2; 8 positions agree with TRBD1. This CDR3 comprises 15 residues. CDR1 is MNHNS and CDR2 is SASEGT in the germline V gene. CDR3 nucleotides: TGTGCCTGCAGCAAATTGGACAGGGACAGCTATGGCTACACCTTC. Protein sequence: CACSKLDRDSYGYTF.

This sequence joins TRBV7-9 and TRBJ1-1, with D unresolved. Germline CDR1 SEHNR, CDR2 FQNEAQ (reference sequence). With 5 bases removed from V and 8 bases from J, the gap between germline ends came to 3 bases. The CDR3 sequence is 9 residues long. This chain's CDR3 is CASSLEAFF. In DNA form, the CDR3 reads TGTGCCAGCAGCCTCGAAGCTTTCTTT. Together with reference TRBV7-9 and TRBJ1-1, the CDR3 gives the full variable domain: DTGVSQNPRHKITKRGQNVTFRCDPISEHNRLYWYRQTLGQGPEFLTYFQNEAQLEKSRLLSDRFSAERPKGSFSTLEIQRTEQGDSAMYLCASSLEAFFGQGTRLTVV.

The chain is built from TRBV27 and TRBJ2-7; TRBD2 matches at 8 bases. The CDR3 has 15 residues. V was clipped by 6 bases and J by 3 bases; unmatched bases: 10. Germline V gene data show CDR1 as MNHEY and CDR2 as SMNVEV (reference sequence). CDR3 sequence: CASRTTTGGDYEQYF. The CDR3 DNA reads as TGTGCCAGCAGAACCACCACCGGGGGGGACTACGAGCAGTACTTC.

The count of this clone is one. J is TRBJ2-7 and V is TRBV18; TRBD1 matches 8 bases. The germline V gene encodes CDR1 KGHSH and CDR2 LQKENI. This CDR3 has 15 amino acids. The V and J ends lost 1 base and 1 base, in that order; junction bases with no gene match: 3. The chain's CDR3 is CASSPRQGISYEQYF. CDR3 sequence (DNA): TGTGCCAGCTCACCACGACAGGGGATATCCTACGAGCAGTACTTC.

The chain carries TRBV12-5 and TRBJ1-1, with D possibly being TRBD1 (6 bases). The V end was cut by 5 bases, the J end by 4 bases, with 17 bases between. The CDR3 totals 15 residues. Germline CDR1 reads LGHNT; CDR2 reads FRNRAP. The CDR3 bases are TGTGCTAGTGGTCACCTCCGGGGGGGGGCCACTGAAGCTTTCTTT. It is translated as CASGHLRGGATEAFF. Combining the CDR3 with reference TRBV12-5 and TRBJ1-1 gives the whole variable domain DARVTQTPRHKVTEMGQEVTMRCQPILGHNTVFWYRQTMMQGLELLAYFRNRAPLDDSGMPKDRFSAEMPDATLATLKIQPSEPRDSAVYFCASGHLRGGATEAFFGQGTRLTVV.

The chain joins TRBV25-1 to TRBJ1-1; the match to TRBD1 covers 8 bases. The germline V gene has CDR1 MGHDK and CDR2 SYGVNS. CDR3 length: 15 residues. The trim removed 3 bases at V and 4 bases at J, leaving 7 bases unmatched. The CDR3 DNA sequence: TGTGCCAGCAGTGAGACAGGGGTGGCGGGCACTGAAGCTTTCTTT. It encodes CASSETGVAGTEAFF.

This sequence joins TRBV9 and TRBJ1-6, with D possibly matching TRBD1 (5 bases). V shed 1 base and J shed 7 bases, with 9 bases lying between them. Germline CDR1 SGDLS, CDR2 YYNGEE. The CDR3 sequence is 14 residues long. The CDR3 coding sequence is TGTGCCAGCAGCGTAAGACAGACAAATTCACCCCTCCACTTT. Translation: CASSVRQTNSPLHF.

V gene TRBV5-1 combines with J gene TRBJ2-5, with TRBD2 identical over 7 bases. Trimming took 4 bases from V and 2 from J; bases not matched to a gene: 11. From germline, CDR1 is SGHRS and CDR2 YFSETQ. The CDR3 is made up of 16 amino acids. The CDR3 nucleotides are TGCGCCAGCAGCCCGGGGGGACGGACGTATCAAGAGACCCAGTACTTC. Translating gives CASSPGGRTYQETQYF.

The chain carries TRBV6-5 and TRBJ2-7; D perhaps matches TRBD2 (5 bases). The length of the CDR3 is 13 residues. The V end was cut by 0 bases, the J end by 3 bases, with 6 bases between. The germline V gene has CDR1 MNHEY and CDR2 SVGAGI. The CDR3 DNA follows: TGTGCCAGCAGTTACTCCGGGGACTACGAGCAGTACTTC. It specifies CASSYSGDYEQYF.

The V gene is TRBV7-9, the J gene TRBJ1-6, with D hard to call. With 5 bases removed from V and 0 bases from J, the gap between germline ends came to 5 bases. This CDR3 is built from 14 residues. Per germline, CDR1 SEHNR and CDR2 FQNEAQ (reference sequence). The CDR3 DNA sequence: TGTGCCAGCAGCCAGATCTCCTATAATTCACCCCTCCACTTT. It codes for CASSQISYNSPLHF. Drawing the rest from reference TRBV7-9 and TRBJ1-6, the complete variable domain is DTGVSQNPRHKITKRGQNVTFRCDPISEHNRLYWYRQTLGQGPEFLTYFQNEAQLEKSRLLSDRFSAERPKGSFSTLEIQRTEQGDSAMYLCASSQISYNSPLHFGNGTRLTVT.

This chain joins TRBV27 and TRBJ2-7, with D tentatively TRBD1 (5 bases). The CDR3 is 16 amino acids. CDR1 MNHEY and CDR2 SMNVEV come from the germline V gene (reference sequence). Trimming shortened V by 0 bases and J by 5 bases, and 17 bases separated the two germline ends. The CDR3 DNA sequence: TGTGCCAGCAGTTTATCGCAGGGAAATCTCGTCAACGAGCAGTACTTC. Amino acid sequence: CASSLSQGNLVNEQYF.

This clone has more than one count but fewer than ten. The chain links TRBV7-2 to TRBJ1-2, with D uncertain. CDR1 and CDR2 from the germline V gene are SGHTA and FQGNSA. The germline V and J ends were trimmed by 5 bases and 2 bases, with 12 bases remaining between them. The CDR3 extends over 14 amino acids. In nucleotides, the CDR3 is TGTGCCAGCAGCCCCAGACACCCCAACTATGGCTACACCTTC. Amino acid sequence: CASSPRHPNYGYTF.

The rearrangement uses TRBV2 and TRBJ1-2; TRBD1 matches 7 bases. This CDR3 is built from 15 residues. CDR1 is SNHLY, CDR2 FYNNEI, per germline. The junction had 15 bases not matched to a gene; V was cut back by 9 bases and J by 5 bases. The CDR3 region has the DNA TGTGCCAGGGTACCCCCTGACAGGGACCCATATGGCTACACCTTC. Residues: CARVPPDRDPYGYTF.